This T cell receptor (beta chain) was documented in a study of cytomegalovirus exposure and HLA in healthy donors (dated by TCRdb to the late 2010s). Turning to the overall study: An earlier analysis of several hundred of the donors reported approximately 280 Gb of sequence data and 100 million to 120 million unique TCR beta sequences obtained from around 180 million T cells. An early release that covered several hundred HLA-typed donors contained approximately 290 gigabases of sequencing data and about 93 million unique TCR sequences. The genetic ancestry cluster associated with self-reported Caucasian donors included 81% of the roughly 390 genotyped donors. The study was designed to test whether signatures of past pathogen exposure could be identified by cataloging public T cell receptors. The study profiled the T cell repertoires of about 640 subjects by immunosequencing and related them to cytomegalovirus serostatus. Besides the first cohort of some 670 subjects, a separate validation cohort made up of about 120 different subjects was used. To predict cytomegalovirus infection status, the study brought together high-throughput TCR immunosequencing, statistical association of individual TCRs with disease status, and machine learning. A later analysis re-examined previously published TCR beta repertoires from 610 or so donors and added high-resolution HLA genotyping to investigate patterns of TCR occurrence. In the later analysis, no new phenotypic data were used to find candidate immune exposures; instead, reliance was placed on TCR beta sequences and their occurrence across donors. An earlier analysis of some 600 of the donors applied high-throughput TCR beta sequencing to assess whether each TCR beta V gene segment acted as functional or pseudogenic. Donor age, sex, ethnicity and CMV serostatus were compiled alongside the repertoire data. In a later genetic analysis, genome-wide SNP genotypes for about three fifths of the roughly 670 donors were used, and that subset was treated as a discovery cohort. All discovery cohort repertoires had been generated on a single sequencing platform. HLA typing covered class I and class II loci at four-digit resolution. The number of donors typed differed by locus, with roughly 629-640 for A, B, C, DRB1 and DQB1, around 500 for DQA1, 606 for DPA1, and under 490 for DPB1. Several DR-DQ haplotypes were handled as single units for association and clustering because linkage in the cohort was strong. Among some 410 genotyped donors of the cohort, an average of 235,054 unique TCR beta nucleotide sequences were sequenced per donor, roughly 20% of them non-productive.

Notes on this clone: It lacks a known antigen. Base qualities are not at hand, and no much larger clone is one base apart.

Receptors were amplified or captured by the immunoSEQ multiplex PCR assay. A mixture of 60 forward primers for TCR Vbeta segments and 13 reverse primers for TCR Jbeta segments was used in the multiplex PCR. The CDR3 region of rearranged TCR beta genes was amplified from genomic DNA by a multiplex PCR assay. On the Illumina HiSeq System, the amplified TCR beta libraries were sequenced as 87-base-pair reads. Per the source publication's procedure: A later analysis counted some 80 million unique TCR beta chains across the 666 repertoires, and about 10 million of these chains were shared by at least two donors. To remove PCR and sequencing errors, raw reads were error-corrected and collapsed into unique sequences using a nearest-neighbor algorithm that merged closely related sequences. To assign V, D and J gene segments, CDR3 sequences were aligned to IMGT reference sequences. For a sequence to be retained, a match of at least six nucleotides to both a V gene segment and a J gene segment was required. A rearrangement counted as productive if the CDR3 had no stop codons and remained in frame with V and J, and every other rearrangement counted as non-productive. CDR3 was defined by IMGT convention, running from the second conserved V-encoded cysteine to the conserved J-encoded phenylalanine. In an earlier analysis of more than 550 of the donors, sequences lacking an unambiguous match to a single V gene segment were excluded. In an earlier analysis of a few hundred of the donors, V segments were called functional above 56.7% productive rearrangements and were called segregating when the between-donor standard deviation exceeded 5%. A statistical classification framework was built to diagnose cytomegalovirus status from the catalog of TCR beta chain sequences. In a later analysis, TCR nucleotide sequences were compared against IMGT/GENE-DB human TR gene sequences so that V and J genes could be assigned. In a later analysis, CDR3 sequences and most-parsimonious VDJ recombination scenarios were assigned using the TCRdist pipeline. In a later analysis, each TCR beta chain was defined by its CDR3 amino acid sequence together with its V-gene family, and reads lacking a unique V-gene family were excluded. To address suspected cross-contamination and a sequencing artifact, a later analysis removed 550 to 750 highly shared, low-generation-probability nucleotide sequences. For each public chain, a later analysis derived a clonal expansion index from normalized ranks of inferred template counts within each repertoire. In a later analysis, generation probabilities were computed with a VDJ recombination model fitted to out-of-frame rearrangements, and the resulting probabilities were checked against IGoR. Hypergeometric tests were used in a later analysis to score TCR-TCR, TCR-HLA and TCR-CMV co-occurrence, with a repertoire-size bias correction applied to the TCR pairs. A later analysis estimated false discovery rates by permuting HLA or CMV assignments 20 times. In a later analysis, co-occurring TCRs were grouped using DBSCAN, and TCRdist sequence similarity was added for clustering within HLA-allele-positive subsets. Co-occurrence clustering excluded repertoires with fewer than 30,000 or more than 120,000 public chains, plus five with anomalous nucleotide sharing. TCRdb obtained this table from immuneACCESS and retained in-frame rearrangements with V and J assigned. These tables miss some clones; where compared with another copy, unresolved V genes account for less than half of the shortfall, and the remainder is unexplained. V, J and clone size are those of that table, while D and trimming were read from the DNA. The sample table holds some 150,000 clones, of which about 79% were seen once. The ten largest make up about 1.7% of the sample.

CDR1 is given as MNHEY and CDR2 as SVGAGI, both from the germline V gene. Trimming takes 6 bases from V and 4 bases from J, and the germline ends sit 12 bases apart. The CDR3 spans 13 residues, from the cysteine through the phenylalanine. Of the read, only the CDR3 DNA is kept; its 39 bases are in frame from base 1. General findings and caveats noted by the study authors: Because HLA typing was missing for some donors at each locus, association tests included only the typed subset. A total of 150 to 200 TCR beta chains were listed by the study as associated with cytomegalovirus. For the cohort, immune exposure information was limited to CMV serostatus. While some public TCRs were present in many individuals, most TCR sequences turned up only very rarely across donors. Roughly 17 rarely observed V segments, including chromosome 9 orphons, were excluded from the earlier analysis of a few hundred of the donors because counts were too low. It was suggested by the authors that the approach could potentially be generalized to other disease states and immunological phenotypes. An association between a missense DCLRE1C variant and V-gene and J-gene trimming of TCR beta chains was found in a later genetic analysis and replicated in an independent cohort. Only TCR beta chains were sequenced in this cohort, and the absence of alpha or paired-chain data limited detectable features. A further reported finding was that TCR beta sequences accurately predicted the HLA-A and HLA-B alleles for most subjects in the first cohort. A cluster of highly shared sequence variants was judged likely to represent a technical artifact of the sequencing pipeline. According to a later genetic analysis, donors in an Asian-associated ancestry cluster had fewer N-insertions in productive TCRs than the approximately 700-donor mean. Correlated functional status among segregating V segments might reflect linkage disequilibrium, but an unknown experimental factor could not be ruled out. An earlier analysis of approximately 590 of the donors showed that most TCR beta V segments appeared in productive rearrangements either about 87% or about 30% of the time, which broadly matched IMGT annotations. Compared with equally common non-associated chains, HLA-associated TCR beta chains in a later analysis were more clonally expanded and had lower generation probabilities. Some IMGT-functional V segments, including TRBV6-2 and TRBV6-3, could not be distinguished by the 87-base-pair reads and were therefore excluded. The presence/absence analyses assumed that sequencing depth was roughly uniform across donors, and that assumption may not be true. The classifier was reported to diagnose cytomegalovirus status with high specificity and sensitivity in both the original cohort and the validation cohort. Several of the top co-occurrence clusters appeared to be linked to parvovirus B19, influenza, CMV and Epstein-Barr virus, according to a later analysis. Strong co-occurrence of HLA alleles, especially DR and DQ, made assigning TCR associations to individual alleles difficult. In a later analysis, TCR association rates were found to vary across HLA loci, with the most associated TCRs seen for DRB1 alleles and the fewest for HLA-C alleles. In vitro tests confirmed that a few of the cytomegalovirus-associated TCR beta chains recognize cytomegalovirus antigens. Specific HLA alleles were associated with 15,000 to 20,000 TCR beta sequences at a false discovery rate of 0.05 in a later analysis. Most CMV-associated TCR beta chains appeared to be HLA-restricted in a later analysis, and the HLA associations seemed to be driven largely by CMV exposure.

In total, fewer than 750 healthy bone marrow donors made up the cohort. All cohort members were sampled while nominally healthy, although unrecorded immune exposures were likely present. The donor tested CMV seronegative and was one of the 352 seronegative cohort members. Every donor gave a peripheral blood sample, and the peripheral blood mononuclear cells from that sample were used for TCR beta sequencing. Genomic DNA extraction from the blood cell samples was performed with the Qiagen DNeasy Blood Extraction Kit. Input material: PBMCs. The receptor was derived from a young woman in good health and CMV-seronegative. The rearranged chain carries TRBV6-5 and TRBJ1-2; the D gene assignment is ambiguous. The CDR3 reads as follows: CASRPASGYGYTF. The nucleotide sequence is TGTGCCAGCAGACCAGCTAGCGGCTATGGCTACACCTTC.